Many counts were recorded for the clone carrying this TCR beta chain. As yet, its antigen is unknown. Deletions cut 5 bases from V and 7 bases from J, with 14 bases between. This CDR3 has 13 amino acids. Germline V CDR1 and CDR2: LNHNV, YYDKDF (reference sequence). The sample originates from a study of T cells in Graves' hyperthyroidism and ophthalmopathy. Study-wide results and limits: Blood also contained most expanded thyroid clonotypes above 0.001. Classification by a 13 V-J model distinguished ophthalmopathy from stable hyperthyroidism.

RNA transcripts served as the template for amplifying TCR beta CDR3 regions. In the first-round RT-PCR of the TCR CDR3, the HTBI primer set was used. TCRdb reprocessed the multiplex PCR reads via MiXCR and lists one record per CDR3 protein. The sample contains about 840,000 distinct CDR3 sequences, 38% of which appear only once. Specimen: blood. The V and J genes are TRBV15 and TRBJ1-2, with D perhaps TRBD1 (6 bases). The TCR sequence derives from a man in his late teens or twenties with Graves' hyperthyroidism. The CDR3 reads CATSRRAGVGYTF. CDR3 bases: TGTGCCACCAGCCGGCGCGCAGGGGTTGGCTACACCTTC.